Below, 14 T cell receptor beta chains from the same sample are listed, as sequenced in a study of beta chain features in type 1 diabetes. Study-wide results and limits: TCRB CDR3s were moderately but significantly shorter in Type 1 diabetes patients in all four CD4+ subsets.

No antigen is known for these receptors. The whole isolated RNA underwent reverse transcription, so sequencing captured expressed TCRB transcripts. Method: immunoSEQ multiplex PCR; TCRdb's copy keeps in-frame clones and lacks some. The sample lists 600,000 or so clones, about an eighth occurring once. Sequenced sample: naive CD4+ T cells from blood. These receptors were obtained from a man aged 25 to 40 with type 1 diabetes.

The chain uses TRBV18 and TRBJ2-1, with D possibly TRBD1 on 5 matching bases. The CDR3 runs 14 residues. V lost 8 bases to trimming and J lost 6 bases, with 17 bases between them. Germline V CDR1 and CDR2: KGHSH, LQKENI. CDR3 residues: CASALQVSSNEQFF. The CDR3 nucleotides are TGTGCCAGCGCTCTACAGGTCAGCTCCAATGAGCAGTTCTTC.

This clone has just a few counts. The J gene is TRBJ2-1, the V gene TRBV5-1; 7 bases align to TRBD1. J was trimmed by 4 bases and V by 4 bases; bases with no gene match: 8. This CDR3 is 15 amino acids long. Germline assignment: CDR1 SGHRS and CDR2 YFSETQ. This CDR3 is CASSTRDRSYNEQFF. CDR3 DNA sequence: TGCGCCAGCAGCACCCGGGACAGATCATACAATGAGCAGTTCTTC.

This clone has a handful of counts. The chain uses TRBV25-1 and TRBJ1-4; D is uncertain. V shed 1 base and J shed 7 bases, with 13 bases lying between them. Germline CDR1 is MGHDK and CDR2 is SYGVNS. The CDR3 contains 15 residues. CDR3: CASSEWAGEGEKLFF. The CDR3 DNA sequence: TGTGCCAGCAGTGAATGGGCTGGCGAGGGTGAAAAACTGTTTTTT. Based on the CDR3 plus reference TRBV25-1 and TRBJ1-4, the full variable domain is EADIYQTPRYLVIGTGKKITLECSQTMGHDKMYWYQQDPGMELHLIHYSYGVNSTEKGDLSSESTVSRIRTEHFPLTLESARPSHTSQYLCASSEWAGEGEKLFFGSGTQLSVL.

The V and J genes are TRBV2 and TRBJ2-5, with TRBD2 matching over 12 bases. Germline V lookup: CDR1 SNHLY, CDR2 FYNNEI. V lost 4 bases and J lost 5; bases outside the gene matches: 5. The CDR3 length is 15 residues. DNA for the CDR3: TGTGCCAGCAGTGGGACTAGCGGGGCTGTGGAGACCCAGTACTTC. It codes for CASSGTSGAVETQYF.

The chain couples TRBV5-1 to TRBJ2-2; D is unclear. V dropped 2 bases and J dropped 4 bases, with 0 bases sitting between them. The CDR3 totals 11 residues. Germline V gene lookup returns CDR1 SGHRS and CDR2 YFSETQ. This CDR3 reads CASSFTGELFF. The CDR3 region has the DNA TGCGCCAGCAGCTTCACCGGGGAGCTGTTTTTT.

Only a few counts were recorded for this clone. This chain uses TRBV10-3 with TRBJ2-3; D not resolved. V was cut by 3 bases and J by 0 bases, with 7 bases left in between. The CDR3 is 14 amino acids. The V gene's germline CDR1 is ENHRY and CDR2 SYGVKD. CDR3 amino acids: CAISERQSTDTQYF. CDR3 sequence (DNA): TGTGCCATCAGTGAAAGGCAGAGCACAGATACGCAGTATTTT.

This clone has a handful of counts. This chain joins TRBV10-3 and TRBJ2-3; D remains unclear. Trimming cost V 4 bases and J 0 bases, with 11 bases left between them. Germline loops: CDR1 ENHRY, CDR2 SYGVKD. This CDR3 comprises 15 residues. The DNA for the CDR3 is TGTGCCATCAGTGGTTACCCACCTAGCACAGATACGCAGTATTTT. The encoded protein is CAISGYPPSTDTQYF.

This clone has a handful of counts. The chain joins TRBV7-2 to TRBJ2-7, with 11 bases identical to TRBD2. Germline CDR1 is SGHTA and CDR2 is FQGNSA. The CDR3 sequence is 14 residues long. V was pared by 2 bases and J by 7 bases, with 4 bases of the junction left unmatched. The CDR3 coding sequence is TGTGCCAGCAGCTTATCAAGGACTAGCGGGGAGCAGTACTTC. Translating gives CASSLSRTSGEQYF.

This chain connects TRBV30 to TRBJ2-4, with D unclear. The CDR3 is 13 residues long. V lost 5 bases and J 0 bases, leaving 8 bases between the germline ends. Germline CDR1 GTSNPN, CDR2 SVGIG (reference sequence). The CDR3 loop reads CAWATLAKNIQYF. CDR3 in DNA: TGTGCCTGGGCCACCCTAGCCAAAAACATTCAGTACTTC.

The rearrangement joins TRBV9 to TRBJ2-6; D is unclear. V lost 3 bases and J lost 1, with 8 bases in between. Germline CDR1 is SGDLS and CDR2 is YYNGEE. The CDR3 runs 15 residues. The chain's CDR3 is CASSAPGSGANVLTF. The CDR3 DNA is TGTGCCAGCAGCGCCCCGGGTTCTGGGGCCAACGTCCTGACTTTC.

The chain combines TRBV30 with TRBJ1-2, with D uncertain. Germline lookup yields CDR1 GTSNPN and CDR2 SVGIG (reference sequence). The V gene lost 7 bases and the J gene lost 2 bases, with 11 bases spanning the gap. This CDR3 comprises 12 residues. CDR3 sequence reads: CASGRRNYGYTF. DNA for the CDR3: TGTGCCTCAGGACGGCGGAACTATGGCTACACCTTC. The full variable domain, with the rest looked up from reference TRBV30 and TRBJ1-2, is SQTIHQWPATLVQPVGSPLSLECTVEGTSNPNLYWYRQAAGRGLQLLFYSVGIGQISSEVPQNLSASRPQDRQFILSSKKLLLSDSGFYLCASGRRNYGYTFGSGTRLTVV.

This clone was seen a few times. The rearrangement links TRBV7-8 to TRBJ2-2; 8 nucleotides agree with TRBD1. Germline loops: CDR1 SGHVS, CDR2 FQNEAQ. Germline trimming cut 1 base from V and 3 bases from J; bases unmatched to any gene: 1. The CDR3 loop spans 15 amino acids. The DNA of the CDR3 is TGTGCCAGCAGCTTAGGGACAGGGTACACCGGGGAGCTGTTTTTT. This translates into CASSLGTGYTGELFF.

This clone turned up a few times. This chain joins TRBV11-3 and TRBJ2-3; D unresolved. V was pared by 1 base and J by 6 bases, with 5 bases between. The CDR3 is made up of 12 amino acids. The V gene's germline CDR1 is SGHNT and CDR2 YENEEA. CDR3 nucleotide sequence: TGTGCCAGCAGCTTAGGAACTGATACGCAGTATTTT. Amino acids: CASSLGTDTQYF.

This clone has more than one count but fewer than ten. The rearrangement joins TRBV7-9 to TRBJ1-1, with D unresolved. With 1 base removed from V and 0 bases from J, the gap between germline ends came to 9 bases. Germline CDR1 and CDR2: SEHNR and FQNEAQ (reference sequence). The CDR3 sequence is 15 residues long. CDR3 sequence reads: CASSLEGGMNTEAFF. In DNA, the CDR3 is TGTGCCAGCAGCTTAGAGGGCGGAATGAACACTGAAGCTTTCTTT. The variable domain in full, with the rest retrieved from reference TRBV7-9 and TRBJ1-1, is DTGVSQNPRHKITKRGQNVTFRCDPISEHNRLYWYRQTLGQGPEFLTYFQNEAQLEKSRLLSDRFSAERPKGSFSTLEIQRTEQGDSAMYLCASSLEGGMNTEAFFGQGTRLTVV.